The clone carrying this TCR beta chain occurred many times. The data are from a study of response to subunit inactivated influenza vaccine. TCRdb processed the RT-PCR reads anew with MiXCR; each CDR3 protein has one entry. The table has 150,000 to 200,000 distinct CDR3 sequences, roughly 12% seen once. Germline trimming cut 3 bases from V and 4 bases from J; bases unmatched to any gene: 7. The CDR3 consists of 15 residues. Germline lookup yields CDR1 SEHNR and CDR2 FQNEAQ (reference sequence). In addition, the sample was reused for a study of T cells expressing NK-cell markers. That study adds: TCR beta libraries carry UMIs added by 5'RACE template switching. The CD3+CD56-NKG2C+ fraction of a few donors was also led by these clonotypes.

J is TRBJ2-7 and V is TRBV7-9; 9 bases match TRBD1. The material sequenced was CD8+ T cells sorted from PBMCs, taken about 13 days after vaccination. This sequence was found in a middle-aged man who received an inactivated influenza vaccine. As DNA, the CDR3 is TGTGCCAGCAGCTTGGCGGGACAGGGAGGATACGAGCAGTACTTC. Its protein product is CASSLAGQGGYEQYF.